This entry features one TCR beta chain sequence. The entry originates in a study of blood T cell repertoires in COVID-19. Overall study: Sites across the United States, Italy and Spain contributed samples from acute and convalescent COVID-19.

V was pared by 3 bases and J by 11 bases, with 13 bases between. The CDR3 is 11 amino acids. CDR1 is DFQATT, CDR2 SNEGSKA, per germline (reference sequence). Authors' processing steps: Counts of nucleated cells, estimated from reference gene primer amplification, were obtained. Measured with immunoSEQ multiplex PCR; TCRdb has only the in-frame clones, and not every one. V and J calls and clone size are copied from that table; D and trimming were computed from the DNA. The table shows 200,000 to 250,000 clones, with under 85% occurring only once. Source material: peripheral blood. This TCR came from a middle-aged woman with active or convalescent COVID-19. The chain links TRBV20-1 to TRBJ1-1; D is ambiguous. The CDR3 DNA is TGCAGTGCTAGCCCTTCCCTTGGCGCTTTCTTT. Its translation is CSASPSLGAFF.